This TCR beta chain was recorded in a study of CD8 T cells in Susac syndrome. Study-level background: The Susac syndrome patients were therapy-naive, on corticosteroids, or on intravenous immunoglobulin alone at blood draw.

The RNA, about 0.45 to 1 ug, was put through reverse transcription using random hexamers. TCRdb independently ran MiXCR on the immunoSEQ multiplex PCR reads; one entry per CDR3 protein. The sample includes some 50,000 distinct CDR3 sequences, approximately 95% of them seen just once. Sequenced sample: CD8+ T cells from PBMCs. The sequence derives from a human donor with Susac syndrome.

CDR3 amino acids: CASSLGQHTEAFF. CDR3 sequence (DNA): TGTGCCAGCAGTTTAGGGCAGCACACTGAAGCTTTCTTT. The V and J genes are TRBV12-3 or TRBV12-4 and TRBJ1-1; D unclear. This CDR3 region has 13 residues. Between the trimmed V and J ends, which lost 1 base and 3 bases, there was a span of 6 bases.